This TCR beta chain appears in the sequencing data of a study of blood T cell repertoires in COVID-19. The overall study: The United States, Italy and Spain provided the acute and convalescent COVID-19 samples.

Ages ranged from about 18 to 100 years, with residence in 24 US areas. Self-reported history from a screening survey and questionnaire set each donor's cohort. As handled by the study authors: By means of reference gene primer amplification, nucleated cell counts were estimated. Some clones are missing from TCRdb's copy, which holds only in-frame ones; the method was immunoSEQ multiplex PCR. The DNA was the basis for D and trimming; V, J and clone size are from that table. Among a few hundred thousand clones, about 89% were seen once, and the ten largest hold 8.8%. The clonotype was recovered from a man between 40 and 49 years old who had recovered from COVID-19. The sample was PBMCs or T cells enriched from blood (not recorded which).

The CDR3 DNA reads as TGTGCCAGCAGCTTATCAGGGGATGGCACTGAAGCTTTCTTT. It encodes CASSLSGDGTEAFF. J is TRBJ1-1 and V is TRBV7-6, with TRBD1 as a possible D gene (6 bases). V was shortened by 2 bases and J by 4 bases, with 11 bases between the two germline ends. Germline V gene data show CDR1 as SGHVS and CDR2 as FNYEAQ. This CDR3 is 14 amino acids long.